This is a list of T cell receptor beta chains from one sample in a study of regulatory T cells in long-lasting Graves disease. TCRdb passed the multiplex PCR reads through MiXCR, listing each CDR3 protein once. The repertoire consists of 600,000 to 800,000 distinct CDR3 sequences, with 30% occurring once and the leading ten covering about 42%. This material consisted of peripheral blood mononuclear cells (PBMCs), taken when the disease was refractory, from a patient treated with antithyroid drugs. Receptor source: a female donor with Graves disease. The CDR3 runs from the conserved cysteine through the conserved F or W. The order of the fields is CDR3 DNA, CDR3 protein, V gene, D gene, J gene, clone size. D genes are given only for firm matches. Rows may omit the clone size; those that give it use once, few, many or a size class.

TGTGCCAGCAGTGAAGACGTGGGGATTAGCGGCTACACCTTC,CASSEDVGISGYTF,TRBV6-1,.,TRBJ1-2,many
TGTGCCAGCAGTTTAGGGCAGGGGCCTTATCAGCCCCAGCATTTT,CASSLGQGPYQPQHF,TRBV12-3/TRBV12-4,.,TRBJ1-5,.
TGTGCCAGCAGCTTGGACGGATACATGAACACTGAAGCTTTCTTT,CASSLDGYMNTEAFF,TRBV5-5,.,TRBJ1-1,.
TGTGCCAGTAGTCCTCCTTTAGGGAAGAGTGGCTACACCTTC,CASSPPLGKSGYTF,TRBV19,.,TRBJ1-2,.
TGTGCCAGCAGTACGAGGGGTAGCCGGTTTCAGCCCCAGCATTTT,CASSTRGSRFQPQHF,TRBV28,.,TRBJ1-5,.
TGTGCCGGCAGTTCCGACAGGGCGGACAATCAGCCCCAGCATTTT,CAGSSDRADNQPQHF,TRBV5-4,TRBD1,TRBJ1-5,.
TGCAGTGCTAGAGATCAGGCGGGACTAGCTTACTATGAGCAGTTCTTC,CSARDQAGLAYYEQFF,TRBV20-1,TRBD2,TRBJ2-1,.
TGTGCCAGCAGTTACAGGGCGGGAGCAACGTACGAGCAGTACTTC,CASSYRAGATYEQYF,TRBV6-2/TRBV6-3,TRBD2,TRBJ2-7,.
TGTGCCAGCAGTGAAGTGGTGTTGGGCAATCAGCCCCAGCATTTT,CASSEVVLGNQPQHF,TRBV2,.,TRBJ1-5,.
TGTGCCAGCAGCTTAGACTCCGGGACAGGGGTTGGCACTGAAGCTTTCTTT,CASSLDSGTGVGTEAFF,TRBV7-9,TRBD1,TRBJ1-1,.
TGTGCCAGCAGTTATCAGGGGGGACTAGCGGGAGGGAACCAAGAGACCCAGTACTTC,CASSYQGGLAGGNQETQYF,TRBV6-5,TRBD2,TRBJ2-5,few
TGTGCCAGCAGTCCGGACAGGGGCTATGAAAAACTGTTTTTT,CASSPDRGYEKLFF,TRBV28,TRBD1,TRBJ1-4,few
TGTGCCAGCAGTCAAGCGGGACAGGGTTACGAGCAGTACTTC,CASSQAGQGYEQYF,TRBV27,TRBD1,TRBJ2-7,many
TGCAGTGCTACGACAGGGCAGTATCAGCCCCAGCATTTT,CSATTGQYQPQHF,TRBV20-1,TRBD1,TRBJ1-5,.
TGTGCCAGCAGCCAAGATCGCCTAAGCAATCAGCCCCAGCATTTT,CASSQDRLSNQPQHF,TRBV3-1,.,TRBJ1-5,few
TGTGCCAGCGCGAGGACAGGGGGCACCGGGGAGCTGTTTTTT,CASARTGGTGELFF,TRBV6-1,TRBD1,TRBJ2-2,.
TGCGCCAGCAGCTTCGACACAGGGTTCGGCTACACCTTC,CASSFDTGFGYTF,TRBV5-1,.,TRBJ1-2,few
TGCAGCGTTGCCGAGGGGGGAAACACCATATATTTT,CSVAEGGNTIYF,TRBV29-1,.,TRBJ1-3,.
TGTGCCAGCAGCTTACGGGACGGGGGCTACGAGCAGTACTTC,CASSLRDGGYEQYF,TRBV7-6,.,TRBJ2-7,few
TGTGCCAGCAGTTTTTATCGGACTAGCTCCTACGAGCAGTACTTC,CASSFYRTSSYEQYF,TRBV28,TRBD2,TRBJ2-7,.
TGTGCCAGCAGCCCGAATAAACTACCCCGATACGAGCAGTACTTC,CASSPNKLPRYEQYF,TRBV12-3/TRBV12-4,.,TRBJ2-7,many
TGTGCCAGCAGGAACCAACAGGGGCCAAATTCACCCCTCCACTTT,CASRNQQGPNSPLHF,TRBV28,TRBD1,TRBJ1-6,.
TGTGCCAGTCGTGACGGTCAGCCCCAGCATTTT,CASRDGQPQHF,TRBV19,.,TRBJ1-5,.
TGTGCCAGCAGTTACTCCAGGGGAGGTGGCACTGAAGCTTTCTTT,CASSYSRGGGTEAFF,TRBV6-2/TRBV6-3,.,TRBJ1-1,.
TGTGCCAGCAGCCAAGCCACAGCATCGAATCAGCCCCAGCATTTT,CASSQATASNQPQHF,TRBV3-1,.,TRBJ1-5,.
TGCAGCGTTGTGGCAGGGGGCGATGGCTACACCTTC,CSVVAGGDGYTF,TRBV29-1,TRBD1,TRBJ1-2,.
TGTGCCAGCAGTTCCCGGGGCCTATGGGGCAATCAGCCCCAGCATTTT,CASSSRGLWGNQPQHF,TRBV12-3/TRBV12-4,.,TRBJ1-5,.
TGTGCCAGCAGCTTAGGAGCGGCTAGCGGGAGGGCCCGTATCGGGGAGCTGTTTTTT,CASSLGAASGRARIGELFF,TRBV7-9,TRBD2,TRBJ2-2,.
TGTGCCAGTTGGGGACAGGGGTATGGCTACACCTTC,CASWGQGYGYTF,TRBV19,TRBD1,TRBJ1-2,few
TGTGCCAGCAGTGAAGCGCTTCGAGGGCTAGGGGGCAATCAGCCCCAGCATTTT,CASSEALRGLGGNQPQHF,TRBV6-1,.,TRBJ1-5,.
TGTGCCAGCAGTGAATATTCGGGAGGGATTACCTACGAGCAGTACTTC,CASSEYSGGITYEQYF,TRBV6-2/TRBV6-3,TRBD2,TRBJ2-7,.
TGTGCCACCAGTGATTTGCGGGAGAATGGCTACACCTTC,CATSDLRENGYTF,TRBV24-1,.,TRBJ1-2,few
TGTGCCTGGAGCGTACAAACAGGGGGGACTGAAGCTTTCTTT,CAWSVQTGGTEAFF,TRBV30,TRBD1,TRBJ1-1,few
TGCAGTGCTAGAAAGGACAGGGGGCCTCAGCCCCAGCATTTT,CSARKDRGPQPQHF,TRBV20-1,TRBD1,TRBJ1-5,once
TGTGCCAGCAGCTTACAGGGGCCGGGGACTGAAGCTTTCTTT,CASSLQGPGTEAFF,TRBV11-1,.,TRBJ1-1,many
TGTGCCAGCACCCCAGAGGGAGCTAACTATGGCTACACCTTC,CASTPEGANYGYTF,TRBV7-2,.,TRBJ1-2,.
TGTGCCACCAACCGGGACAGGGATGAAAAACTGTTTTTT,CATNRDRDEKLFF,TRBV2,TRBD1,TRBJ1-4,many
TGTGCCAGCAGTTCCTCGGGCACACCACTCTACACCTTC,CASSSSGTPLYTF,TRBV27,.,TRBJ1-2,many
TGTGCCAGCAGTTACTCCCTGGCCCTCGGGAGCTCCTACGAGCAGTACTTC,CASSYSLALGSSYEQYF,TRBV6-5,.,TRBJ2-7,few
TGTGCCAGCAGCTTAGAAGGGGGGGGAACCTACGAGCAGTACTTC,CASSLEGGGTYEQYF,TRBV7-9,.,TRBJ2-7,.
TGTGCCAGCAGCTCCCTGGTCAGTAGCGCAGGGGCTTCACCCCTCCACTTT,CASSSLVSSAGASPLHF,TRBV7-8,.,TRBJ1-6,.
TGTGCCAGCAGCCAAGATTGGCGGGAGGTCGTTGAGCAGTACTTC,CASSQDWREVVEQYF,TRBV3-1,TRBD2,TRBJ2-7,.
TGTGCCAGCAGCGTAGCCCCCTCACTTGGGCAAGAGACCCAGTACTTC,CASSVAPSLGQETQYF,TRBV9,.,TRBJ2-5,few
TGTGCCAGCAGCTCCCGACTGCCAATGAACACTGAAGCTTTCTTT,CASSSRLPMNTEAFF,TRBV7-9,.,TRBJ1-1,few
TGCAGTGCTAGATCGCCCAGACAGGGCCCCACTGAAGCTCTCTTT,CSARSPRQGPTEALF,TRBV20-1,TRBD1,TRBJ1-1,.
TGTGCCAGTAGTATAGATCCGCAGGGGCCTAATGAAAAACTGTTTTTT,CASSIDPQGPNEKLFF,TRBV19,.,TRBJ1-4,few
TGTGCCAGCAGCTCATTAAGGGGGGGGCCTCCCGAGCAGTACTTC,CASSSLRGGPPEQYF,TRBV7-9,.,TRBJ2-7,.
TGTGCCAGCAGAACACCAGGGGGCGGCAATCAGCCCCAGCATTTT,CASRTPGGGNQPQHF,TRBV7-2,TRBD1,TRBJ1-5,.
TGTGCCAGCTCATCTCTCCTCTACGAGCAGTACTTC,CASSSLLYEQYF,TRBV18,.,TRBJ2-7,many
TGTGCCATCAGGGTGACAGGGAACGACTATGGCTACACCTTC,CAIRVTGNDYGYTF,TRBV10-3,TRBD1,TRBJ1-2,few
TGTGCCAGCAGCCAACAACAGGGGGCGCGTTACGAGCAGTACTTC,CASSQQQGARYEQYF,TRBV12-3/TRBV12-4,TRBD1,TRBJ2-7,many
TGTGCCAGTAGCGGAACGGACGGCTTTTATGGCTACACCTTC,CASSGTDGFYGYTF,TRBV19,.,TRBJ1-2,few
TGTGCCAGCAGCCAGTTGGGACAGGGGGCTGCCAAAAACATTCAGTACTTC,CASSQLGQGAAKNIQYF,TRBV3-1,TRBD1,TRBJ2-4,.
TGTGCCAGCAGTGAAGCGGGGGACACTGAAGCTTTCTTT,CASSEAGDTEAFF,TRBV6-1,.,TRBJ1-1,.
TGTGCCACCTGGGAGGGTTTCGGGGAAAAACTGTTTTTT,CATWEGFGEKLFF,TRBV6-1,.,TRBJ1-4,.
TGCAGTGCTAGTGTCTCGACAGATACGCAGTATTTT,CSASVSTDTQYF,TRBV20-1,.,TRBJ2-3,.
TGCAGTGCTAGAGAGGACAGGGGGCTCCATGGCTACACCTTC,CSAREDRGLHGYTF,TRBV20-1,TRBD1,TRBJ1-2,.